Presented here are 20 T cell receptor beta chains from one specimen sequenced in a study of cytomegalovirus exposure and HLA in healthy donors. PCR used 60 Vbeta primers and 13 Jbeta primers. Sequenced by immunoSEQ multiplex PCR; TCRdb stores in-frame clones only, minus some. The table has about 160,000 clones, about three quarters seen once. The specimen was PBMCs. All receptors derive from a woman between 40 and 55 years old in good health and CMV-seropositive.

The chain recombines TRBV5-8 with TRBJ2-1; 9 bases map to TRBD2. The V gene's germline CDR1 is SGHTS and CDR2 YDEGEE. The CDR3 sequence is 16 residues long. With V trimmed by 0 bases and J by 4 bases, 5 bases remained unmatched. The CDR3: CASSLGVSGGYNEQFF. Written as DNA, the CDR3 is TGTGCCAGCAGCTTGGGTGTTAGCGGGGGTTACAATGAGCAGTTCTTC.

As to this clone: The conserved phenylalanine or tryptophan is not found at the CDR3 terminus, so this likely reflects a read error. V is TRBV30 and J is TRBJ1-2; D not certain. Germline assignment: CDR1 GTSNPN and CDR2 SVGIG (reference sequence). This CDR3 is built from 11 residues. Trimming pared 5 bases from V and 8 bases from J, leaving 12 bases between. CDR3 protein: CAWAFLRGYTL. The CDR3 DNA follows: TGTGCCTGGGCCTTCCTTAGGGGCTACACCCTC.

The sample holds a few counts of this clone. This chain links TRBV28 with TRBJ2-2; D unclear. Germline lookup yields CDR1 MDHEN and CDR2 SYDVKM. The CDR3 totals 14 residues. Trimming removed 2 bases at V and 8 bases at J, with 12 bases between. The CDR3 loop reads CASSLGHPGGELFF. The CDR3 DNA sequence: TGTGCCAGCAGTTTAGGGCACCCCGGAGGGGAGCTGTTTTTT. The complete variable domain, with remaining parts taken from reference TRBV28 and TRBJ2-2, reads DVKVTQSSRYLVKRTGEKVFLECVQDMDHENMFWYRQDPGLGLRLIYFSYDVKMKEKGDIPEGYSVSREKKERFSLILESASTNQTSMYLCASSLGHPGGELFFGEGSRLTVL.

V is TRBV30 and J is TRBJ1-2, with TRBD1 matching over 10 bases. CDR3 length equals 13 residues. Germline CDR1 reads GTSNPN; CDR2 reads SVGIG (reference sequence). With V trimmed by 7 bases and J by 5 bases, 7 bases remained unmatched. Here the CDR3 DNA reads TGTGCCTCCCGGACAGGGGGTGTTTATGGCTACACCTTC. It yields the protein CASRTGGVYGYTF.

CDR3 DNA: TGTGCCAGCAGTACTCGACTCCCTCAGAGGATGCGATTGGCGGAGACCCAGTACTTC. Protein: CASSTRLPQRMRLAETQYF. This sequence joins TRBV7-8 and TRBJ2-5; no reliable D call. CDR3 length: 19 amino acids. The germline V gene encodes CDR1 SGHVS and CDR2 FQNEAQ. Deletions cut 6 bases from V and 5 bases from J, with 31 bases between.

The chain recombines TRBV5-6 with TRBJ1-2; D call uncertain. Germline V CDR1 and CDR2: SGHDT, YYEEEE. The V and J ends lost 0 bases and 6 bases respectively, with 21 bases between them. This CDR3 has 17 amino acids. The CDR3 loop reads CASSLVWEEAKYNGYTF. CDR3 DNA: TGTGCCAGCAGCTTGGTCTGGGAGGAAGCAAAATACAATGGCTACACCTTC.

This clone was detected only a few times. The chain recombines TRBV5-4 with TRBJ1-6; no definite D call. Per germline, CDR1 SGHNT and CDR2 YYREEE (reference sequence). The CDR3 length is 14 residues. Between the trimmed V and J ends, which lost 0 bases and 10 bases, there was a span of 11 bases. The CDR3, as DNA: TGTGCCAGCAGCTTGGGCCAGGACTCGTCACCCCTCCACTTT. Its translation is CASSLGQDSSPLHF. The variable domain in full, with the rest retrieved from reference TRBV5-4 and TRBJ1-6, is ETGVTQSPTHLIKTRGQQVTLRCSSQSGHNTVSWYQQALGQGPQFIFQYYREEENGRGNFPPRFSGLQFPNYSSELNVNALELDDSALYLCASSLGQDSSPLHFGNGTRLTVT.

The chain couples TRBV11-2 to TRBJ2-1, with a tentative D call TRBD1 (5 bases). The ends were cut back, 4 bases at V and 12 bases at J, with 13 bases in the middle. CDR1 and CDR2 from the germline V gene are SGHAT and FQNNGV. This CDR3 is built from 12 residues. DNA for the CDR3: TGTGCCAGCAGCTCTCCAGGGTTGGGGCAGTTCTTC. It specifies CASSSPGLGQFF.

This clone has only one observation. The chain uses TRBV28 and TRBJ1-3, with D unclear. V lost 5 bases and J lost 0, with 8 bases in between. Germline CDR1 reads MDHEN; CDR2 reads SYDVKM. This CDR3 comprises 14 residues. The CDR3 protein is CASSDKSSGNTIYF. The CDR3, as DNA: TGTGCCAGCAGTGACAAGAGCTCTGGAAACACCATATATTTT.

In nucleotides, the CDR3 is TGTGCCAGCAGCTTAGGCCGTTCGGGGGCAGATACGCAGTATTTT. Protein product: CASSLGRSGADTQYF. V gene TRBV11-1 combines with J gene TRBJ2-3, with a tentative D call TRBD2 (6 bases). V lost 1 base and J 4 bases, leaving 12 bases between the germline ends. The CDR3 has 15 residues. CDR1 SGHAT and CDR2 FQDESV come from the germline V gene (reference sequence).

This clone was seen just once. The gene calls are TRBV7-9 and TRBJ1-5; TRBD1 matches at 9 bases. Looked up from germline, CDR1 is SEHNR and CDR2 is FQNEAQ (reference sequence). V was pared by 5 bases and J by 6 bases, with 8 bases of the junction left unmatched. CDR3 length equals 15 residues. The CDR3 DNA is TGTGCCAGCAGCGGGGAGGGACAGGGAGGTCAGCCCCAGCATTTT. This encodes CASSGEGQGGQPQHF. Supplemented by reference TRBV7-9 and TRBJ1-5, the full variable domain reads DTGVSQNPRHKITKRGQNVTFRCDPISEHNRLYWYRQTLGQGPEFLTYFQNEAQLEKSRLLSDRFSAERPKGSFSTLEIQRTEQGDSAMYLCASSGEGQGGQPQHFGDGTRLSIL.

The chain links TRBV28 to TRBJ1-1; 12 bases are shared with TRBD1. CDR3 size: 18 residues. Germline V gene sequence: CDR1 MDHEN, CDR2 SYDVKM. V dropped 6 bases and J dropped 4; count of bases not matched to a gene: 15. CDR3 nucleotides: TGTGCCAGCAGCCCCCCGGGGGGACAGGGGGCATTGGGCACTGAAGCTTTCTTT. Amino acids: CASSPPGGQGALGTEAFF.

The rearrangement links TRBV6-5 to TRBJ1-6, with D tentatively TRBD1 (5 bases). Per germline, CDR1 MNHEY and CDR2 SVGAGI. The CDR3 has 15 residues. V lost 2 bases to trimming and J lost 7 bases, with 12 bases between them. The CDR3 coding sequence is TGTGCCAGCAGTTACCAGGGACTTCAGAATTCACCCCTCCACTTT. Protein sequence: CASSYQGLQNSPLHF.

This clone was counted once. CDR3 sequence: CASSYSATEAFF. The CDR3 DNA reads as TGTGCCAGCAGTTACTCAGCGACTGAAGCTTTCTTT. V gene TRBV6-6 combines with J gene TRBJ1-1; no firm D call. The V and J ends lost 0 bases and 5 bases respectively, with 4 bases between them. This CDR3 comprises 12 residues. The germline V gene has CDR1 MNHNY and CDR2 SVGAGI (reference sequence).

The chain recombines TRBV14 with TRBJ1-6, with D hard to call. The ends were cut back, 0 bases at V and 7 bases at J, with 7 bases in the middle. The CDR3 extends over 14 amino acids. In germline, CDR1 is SGHDN, CDR2 FVKESK. CDR3 DNA sequence: TGTGCCAGCAGCCAAGATCTCCGGAATTCACCCCTCCACTTT. Translation gives CASSQDLRNSPLHF.

The chain combines TRBV7-9 with TRBJ2-2; perhaps TRBD1 as D (5 bases). The germline V gene encodes CDR1 SEHNR and CDR2 FQNEAQ (reference sequence). The CDR3 covers 16 residues. V was pared by 3 bases and J by 1 base, with 12 bases between. The CDR3 sequence: CASSFGQGMNTGELFF. In DNA, the CDR3 is TGTGCCAGCAGCTTTGGGCAGGGAATGAACACCGGGGAGCTGTTTTTT.

The rearrangement joins TRBV19 to TRBJ1-5, with 7 bases matching TRBD1. The ends lost 6 bases at V and 3 bases at J; junction bases unmatched: 8. Germline assignment: CDR1 LNHDA and CDR2 SQIVND (reference sequence). This CDR3 has 15 residues. The CDR3 region has the DNA TGTGCCAGTAGCACAGGGCAGGGGGTCAATCAGCCCCAGCATTTT. Translation gives CASSTGQGVNQPQHF.

J is TRBJ2-1 and V is TRBV29-1; D not resolved. Per the germline V gene, CDR1 is SQVTM and CDR2 is ANQGSEA. V was trimmed by 8 bases and J by 3 bases, leaving 20 bases between them. CDR3 length equals 15 residues. The CDR3 is CSHQPVALGYNEQFF. The CDR3 nucleotides are TGCAGCCACCAACCCGTGGCCCTAGGCTACAATGAGCAGTTCTTC.

The chain has TRBV5-1 and TRBJ2-5, with D possibly TRBD1 on 5 matching bases. Trimming removed 0 bases from V and 1 base from J, with 10 bases in between. The CDR3 is 15 residues long. CDR1 and CDR2 (germline): SGHRS, YFSETQ. The CDR3 region has the DNA TGCGCCAGCAGCTTGGGTGGGGCTGGCCAAGAGACCCAGTACTTC. Translated, it gives CASSLGGAGQETQYF.

The chain carries TRBV4-1 and TRBJ1-1, with D hard to call. Germline assignment: CDR1 MGHRA and CDR2 YSYEKL. The CDR3 covers 14 residues. V was clipped by 0 bases and J by 1 base, with 6 bases between them. Written as DNA, the CDR3 is TGCGCCAGCAGCCAAGATCGAGGGAACACTGAAGCTTTCTTT. Amino acid sequence: CASSQDRGNTEAFF.